The 5 T cell receptor beta chains below were found in one sample sequenced in a study of cytotoxic CD8 clonotypes in ibrutinib-treated CLL. The assay was immunoSEQ multiplex PCR, and TCRdb's table has in-frame clones only and misses some. Here the sample spans 200,000 or so clones, roughly three quarters being singletons. This sample comprised PBMCs, obtained after 12 months of ibrutinib treatment. Receptors originate from a human donor with chronic lymphocytic leukemia.

The chain is built from TRBV4-1 and TRBJ2-7; 10 nucleotides align to TRBD1. V trimming: 3 bases; J trimming: 2 bases; junction bases outside the gene matches: 10. This CDR3 is built from 17 residues. Germline values: CDR1 MGHRA, CDR2 YSYEKL. The CDR3 DNA reads TGCGCCAGCAGCCACTATCCGGCGGGGACAGGGGCCTACGAGCAGTACTTC. This gives the protein CASSHYPAGTGAYEQYF.

The chain couples TRBV19 to TRBJ2-7; unclear D gene. The germline CDR1 and CDR2 sequences are LNHDA and SQIVND (reference sequence). V lost 3 bases and J 5 bases, leaving 8 bases between the germline ends. The CDR3 length is 12 residues. The CDR3, as DNA: TGTGCCAGTAGTATTTCTACAAACGAGCAGTACTTC. This sequence encodes CASSISTNEQYF.

V usage is TRBV21-1 and J usage is TRBJ2-1; the D call of TRBD2 is as the table states it, not checked on the DNA. TRBV21-1 is reported as a pseudogene. The CDR3 is 18 amino acids. This CDR3 is CASSNLKPQRGMYNEQFF. The CDR3 DNA reads as TGTGCCAGCAGCAATTTAAAGCCCCAGCGGGGAATGTACAATGAGCAGTTCTTC.

This chain connects TRBV6-1 to TRBJ1-1; D possibly corresponds to TRBD1 (5 bases). Per the germline V gene, CDR1 is MNHNS and CDR2 is SASEGT. Trimming stripped 2 bases from V and 6 bases from J, with 13 bases between. This CDR3 comprises 14 residues. CDR3 in DNA: TGTGCCAGCAGTGAATTGGACCCGACAGCTGAAGCTTTCTTT. Its translation is CASSELDPTAEAFF.

The rearrangement uses TRBV19 and TRBJ2-2; TRBD2 agrees at 7 bases. V was pared by 9 bases and J by 1 base, with 11 bases of the junction left unmatched. The CDR3 covers 16 residues. Germline-derived CDR1 and CDR2 are LNHDA and SQIVND (reference sequence). DNA of the CDR3: TGTGCCAGCAGGCGGTCGGGACTACTGAACACCGGGGAGCTGTTTTTT. Translating gives CASRRSGLLNTGELFF.